This TCR beta chain was retrieved from a study of cytomegalovirus exposure and HLA in healthy donors. The study's findings and limits: Immune exposure information comprised only CMV serostatus. The majority of TCR sequences were rare, yet some public TCRs appeared in many donors.

Germline V gene lookup returns CDR1 SSHAT and CDR2 FNYEAQ (reference sequence). Trimming removed 5 bases at V and 6 bases at J, with 11 bases between. This CDR3 contains 13 residues. 13 Jbeta primers and 60 Vbeta primers were used for the PCR. Some clones are missing from TCRdb's copy, which holds only in-frame ones; the method was immunoSEQ multiplex PCR. The repertoire holds 90,000 or so clones, with roughly 80% as singletons. As for this clone: Its specificity is unknown.

Though nominally healthy at sampling, donors likely had unrecorded immune exposures. This sequence joins TRBV7-7 and TRBJ2-1, with D tentatively TRBD1 (6 bases). Sequencing input: PBMCs. The TCR sequence derives from a man in his thirties or forties in good health and CMV-seropositive. In nucleotides, the CDR3 is TGTGCCAGCAGCCTCAGGGGTTCCAATGAGCAGTTCTTC. Residues: CASSLRGSNEQFF. Full variable domain (rest looked up from reference TRBV7-7 and TRBJ2-1): GAGVSQSPRYKVTKRGQDVTLRCDPISSHATLYWYQQALGQGPEFLTYFNYEAQPDKSGLPSDRFSAERPEGSISTLTIQRTEQRDSAMYRCASSLRGSNEQFFGPGTRLTVL.